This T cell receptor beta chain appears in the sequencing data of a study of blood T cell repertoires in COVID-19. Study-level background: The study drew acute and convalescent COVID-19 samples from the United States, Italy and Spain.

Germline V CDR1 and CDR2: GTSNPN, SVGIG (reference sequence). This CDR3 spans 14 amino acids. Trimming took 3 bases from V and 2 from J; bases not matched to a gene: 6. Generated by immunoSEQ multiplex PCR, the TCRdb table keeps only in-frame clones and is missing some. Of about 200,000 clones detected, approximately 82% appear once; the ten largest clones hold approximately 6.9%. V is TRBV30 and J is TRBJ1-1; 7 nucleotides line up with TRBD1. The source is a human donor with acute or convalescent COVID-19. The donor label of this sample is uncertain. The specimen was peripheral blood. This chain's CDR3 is CAWRPGQRNTEAFF. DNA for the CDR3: TGTGCCTGGAGGCCGGGACAGAGAAACACTGAAGCTTTCTTT. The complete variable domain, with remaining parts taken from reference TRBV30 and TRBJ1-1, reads SQTIHQWPATLVQPVGSPLSLECTVEGTSNPNLYWYRQAAGRGLQLLFYSVGIGQISSEVPQNLSASRPQDRQFILSSKKLLLSDSGFYLCAWRPGQRNTEAFFGQGTRLTVV.